These 19 T cell receptor beta chains originate from one sample sequenced in a study of PD-L1 blockade in urothelial cancer. The assay was immunoSEQ multiplex PCR, and TCRdb's table has in-frame clones only and misses some. The repertoire has roughly 87,000 clones, around 92% of them found once; the top ten carry about 1%. Time point noted: pretreatment peripheral blood. The specimen comprised PBMCs, sampled around atezolizumab (anti-PD-L1) treatment. Receptors originate from a woman of 80 years or more with urothelial cancer.

The gene calls are TRBV28 and TRBJ1-2; the match to TRBD1 covers 9 bases. This CDR3 region has 15 residues. Germline lookup yields CDR1 MDHEN and CDR2 SYDVKM. With 4 bases clipped from V and 8 bases from J, the junction kept 11 bases outside the gene matches. The CDR3, as DNA: TGTGCCAGCAGTTCACTTTCACAGGGGGCCGGGGGCTACACCTTC. As protein: CASSSLSQGAGGYTF.

V and J are TRBV5-1 and TRBJ1-1; 10 bases are shared with TRBD1. V lost 4 bases and J lost 0; bases outside the gene matches: 3. The CDR3 contains 15 residues. Germline V gene data show CDR1 as SGHRS and CDR2 as YFSETQ. CDR3 coding DNA: TGCGCCAGCAGCGGGACAGGGGAAGTGAACACTGAAGCTTTCTTT. Translating it yields CASSGTGEVNTEAFF.

The chain recombines TRBV7-2 with TRBJ1-1; 10 positions match TRBD1. Per the germline V gene, CDR1 is SGHTA and CDR2 is FQGNSA. The length of the CDR3 is 17 residues. V shed 3 bases, J shed 1 base, and the junction held 8 bases outside the gene matches. CDR3 region: CASSFRQGATPNTEAFF. For the CDR3, the DNA is TGTGCCAGCAGCTTCCGACAGGGGGCCACCCCGAACACTGAAGCTTTCTTT.

This clone has more than one count but fewer than ten. The chain couples TRBV2 to TRBJ1-2; TRBD1 matches 7 bases. Germline CDR1 is SNHLY and CDR2 is FYNNEI. J gave up 3 bases and V 7 bases, and 17 bases lay outside the gene matches. This CDR3 has 17 amino acids. The CDR3 sequence: CASNLEQGQREDYGYTF. In DNA form, the CDR3 reads TGTGCCAGCAACCTGGAGCAGGGACAGAGGGAGGACTATGGCTACACCTTC.

The genes are TRBV2 and TRBJ1-5, with 8 nucleotides matching TRBD1. The CDR3 is 14 residues long. Germline trimming cut 7 bases from V and 5 bases from J; bases unmatched to any gene: 7. Per germline, CDR1 SNHLY and CDR2 FYNNEI. The CDR3 DNA sequence: TGTGCCAGCACCGGGAGCAGGGGGCATCAGCCCCAGCATTTT. Its translation: CASTGSRGHQPQHF.

The J gene is TRBJ2-5, the V gene TRBV5-1; D is uncertain. CDR1 is SGHRS and CDR2 is YFSETQ in the germline V gene. Trimming shortened V by 0 bases and J by 1 base, and 4 bases separated the two germline ends. This CDR3 spans 13 amino acids. The CDR3 sequence: CASSLGLQETQYF. CDR3 nucleotides: TGCGCCAGCAGCTTGGGGCTCCAAGAGACCCAGTACTTC.

This clone is a singleton in its sample. The chain employs TRBV2 and TRBJ2-7; D is unresolved. Per germline, CDR1 SNHLY and CDR2 FYNNEI. V shed 3 bases and J shed 4 bases, with 19 bases lying between them. The length of the CDR3 is 16 residues. CDR3 region: CASSDLGLRSGYEQYF. In DNA form, the CDR3 reads TGTGCCAGCAGTGACTTGGGCTTAAGAAGTGGTTACGAGCAGTACTTC.

The gene calls are TRBV5-1 and TRBJ1-2; 10 positions match TRBD1. CDR3 size: 14 residues. With V trimmed by 0 bases and J by 7 bases, 3 bases remained unmatched. Germline V gene sequence: CDR1 SGHRS, CDR2 YFSETQ. The CDR3 sequence is CASSLEGQGSGYTF. CDR3 DNA sequence: TGCGCCAGCAGCTTGGAGGGACAGGGGTCTGGCTACACCTTC.

The V call is TRBV5-1, the J call TRBJ2-7; the match to TRBD2 covers 14 bases. The CDR3 length is 16 residues. V lost 4 bases and J lost 4; bases outside the gene matches: 7. Germline V CDR1 and CDR2: SGHRS, YFSETQ. CDR3 protein: CASSQGLAGVSYEQYF. CDR3 in DNA: TGCGCCAGCAGCCAGGGACTAGCGGGAGTTTCGTACGAGCAGTACTTC.

Turning to this clone: Germline is not matched at one junction end, which may reflect a read error. V gene TRBV11-2 combines with J gene TRBJ2-7; 12 bases align to TRBD2. This CDR3 is 15 amino acids long. Germline V gives CDR1 SGHAT, CDR2 FQNNGV. CDR3 region: CASTLRLAGGYEQYF. CDR3 DNA sequence: TGTGCCAGCACCTTACGGCTAGCGGGAGGGTACGAGCAGTACTTC.

The V and J genes are TRBV11-2 and TRBJ2-7; D is undetermined. Per the germline V gene, CDR1 is SGHAT and CDR2 is FQNNGV. V lost 5 bases and J lost 0, with 14 bases in between. The CDR3 has 15 residues. In DNA form, the CDR3 reads TGTGCCAGCAGCATAACAGAACGAAGCTCCTACGAGCAGTACTTC. Protein sequence: CASSITERSSYEQYF.

This chain uses TRBV7-2 with TRBJ1-5; maybe TRBD1 (6 bases). The germline V gene has CDR1 SGHTA and CDR2 FQGNSA. Trimming pared 5 bases from V and 0 bases from J, leaving 14 bases between. The CDR3 sequence is 16 residues long. This chain's CDR3 is CASSPRTAYSNQPQHF. The CDR3 nucleotides are TGTGCCAGCAGCCCCCGGACAGCATATAGCAATCAGCCCCAGCATTTT.

This chain links TRBV7-3 with TRBJ2-2; 8 bases align to TRBD1. The CDR3 runs 14 residues. Germline loops: CDR1 SGHTA, CDR2 FQGTGA. The junction had 3 bases not matched to a gene; V was cut back by 4 bases and J by 5 bases. In DNA form, the CDR3 reads TGTGCCAGCAGCTACGACAGGGGTACCGGGGAGCTGTTTTTT. This gives the protein CASSYDRGTGELFF.

This clone is a singleton in its sample. This rearrangement joins TRBV15 to TRBJ1-1, with D unclear. Germline V gives CDR1 LNHNV, CDR2 YYDKDF (reference sequence). V was trimmed by 11 bases and J by 1 base, leaving 11 bases between them. The CDR3 spans 12 residues. CDR3 protein: CAATSGNTEAFF. DNA for the CDR3: TGTGCCGCTACCTCAGGGAACACTGAAGCTTTCTTT.

V and J are TRBV7-2 and TRBJ2-5; possible D gene TRBD1, 5 bases. V lost 5 bases and J lost 1, with 11 bases in between. CDR1 and CDR2 from the germline V gene are SGHTA and FQGNSA. This CDR3 has 14 amino acids. Here the CDR3 reads CASSLTGFQETQYF. In DNA, the CDR3 is TGTGCCAGCAGCCTCACAGGTTTCCAAGAGACCCAGTACTTC.

The count of this clone is one. This rearrangement joins TRBV6-1 to TRBJ2-7; tentatively, D is TRBD1 (6 bases). Germline CDR1 is MNHNS and CDR2 is SASEGT. V was shortened by 7 bases and J by 0 bases, with 13 bases between the two germline ends. CDR3 length equals 14 residues. For the CDR3, the DNA is TGTGCCAGCATCAGGGGACCAAGCTCCTACGAGCAGTACTTC. Translation: CASIRGPSSYEQYF.

The genes are TRBV4-1 and TRBJ2-1, with TRBD2 matching over 7 bases. Germline V CDR1 and CDR2: MGHRA, YSYEKL. V shed 5 bases and J 13 bases; nucleotides not matched to a gene: 23. This CDR3 region has 17 residues. CDR3 in DNA: TGCGCCAGCAGCTCAAGGGCTGGGGAGGGCCGTCCCCTAGTACAGTTCTTC. This encodes CASSSRAGEGRPLVQFF.

J is TRBJ2-6 and V is TRBV5-4; D unclear. The CDR3 is made up of 15 amino acids. The V end lost 3 bases, the J end lost 0 bases, and 7 bases lay between the germline ends. The germline gives CDR1 SGHNT, CDR2 YYREEE (reference sequence). For the CDR3, the DNA is TGTGCCAGCAGCTCATCAGTCTCTGGGGCCAACGTCCTGACTTTC. It codes for CASSSSVSGANVLTF.

The chain carries TRBV2 and TRBJ2-7; unclear D gene. Trimming removed 7 bases at V and 5 bases at J, with 18 bases between. The germline V gene encodes CDR1 SNHLY and CDR2 FYNNEI. The CDR3 contains 14 residues. As DNA, the CDR3 is TGTGCCAGCACCATGACGGGTTCGTCGAACGAGCAGTACTTC. Translated, it gives CASTMTGSSNEQYF.